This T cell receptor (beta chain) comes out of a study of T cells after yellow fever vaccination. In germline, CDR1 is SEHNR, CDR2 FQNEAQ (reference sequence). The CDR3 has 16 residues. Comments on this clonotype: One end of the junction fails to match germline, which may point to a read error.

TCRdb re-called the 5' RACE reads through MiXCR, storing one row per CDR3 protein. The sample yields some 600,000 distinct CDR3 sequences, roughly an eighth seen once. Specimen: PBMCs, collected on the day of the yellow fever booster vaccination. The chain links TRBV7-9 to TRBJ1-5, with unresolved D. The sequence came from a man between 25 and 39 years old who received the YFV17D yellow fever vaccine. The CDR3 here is CASSFSGGGSDQPQHF. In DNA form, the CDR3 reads TGTGCCAGCAGCTTCTCAGGAGGCGGTAGCGATCAGCCCCAGCATTTT. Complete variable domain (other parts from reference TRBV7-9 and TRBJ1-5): DTGVSQNPRHKITKRGQNVTFRCDPISEHNRLYWYRQTLGQGPEFLTYFQNEAQLEKSRLLSDRFSAERPKGSFSTLEIQRTEQGDSAMYLCASSFSGGGSDQPQHFGDGTRLSIL.